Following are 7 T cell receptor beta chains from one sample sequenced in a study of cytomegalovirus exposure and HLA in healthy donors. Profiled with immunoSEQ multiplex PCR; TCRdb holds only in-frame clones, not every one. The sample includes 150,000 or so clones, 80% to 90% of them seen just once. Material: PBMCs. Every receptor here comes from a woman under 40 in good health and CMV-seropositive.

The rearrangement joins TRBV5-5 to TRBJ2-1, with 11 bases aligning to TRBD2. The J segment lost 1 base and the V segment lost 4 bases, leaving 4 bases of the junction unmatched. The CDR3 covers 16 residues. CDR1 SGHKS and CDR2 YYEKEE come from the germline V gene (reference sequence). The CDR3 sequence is CASSPGTSGSYNEQFF. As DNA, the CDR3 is TGTGCCAGCAGCCCGGGGACTAGCGGATCCTACAATGAGCAGTTCTTC.

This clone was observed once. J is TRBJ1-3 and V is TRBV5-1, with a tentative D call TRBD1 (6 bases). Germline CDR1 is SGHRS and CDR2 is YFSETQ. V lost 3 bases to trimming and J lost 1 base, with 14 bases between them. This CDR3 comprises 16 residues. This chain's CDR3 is CASSWGIGTSGNTIYF. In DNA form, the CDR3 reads TGCGCCAGCAGCTGGGGTATCGGGACATCTGGAAACACCATATATTTT.

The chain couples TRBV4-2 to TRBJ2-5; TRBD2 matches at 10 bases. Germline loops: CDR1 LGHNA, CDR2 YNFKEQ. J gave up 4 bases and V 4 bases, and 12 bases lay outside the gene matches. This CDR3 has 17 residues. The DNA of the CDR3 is TGTGCCAGCAGCCCGCCCGCGGAGCGGGGGGGCCGAGAGACCCAGTACTTC. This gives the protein CASSPPAERGGRETQYF.

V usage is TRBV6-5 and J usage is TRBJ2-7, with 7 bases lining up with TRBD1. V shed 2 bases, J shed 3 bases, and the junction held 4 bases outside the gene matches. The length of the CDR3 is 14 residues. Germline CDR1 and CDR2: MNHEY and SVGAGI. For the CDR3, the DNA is TGTGCCAGCAGTTACGCACAGGGGTACTACGAGCAGTACTTC. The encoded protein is CASSYAQGYYEQYF.

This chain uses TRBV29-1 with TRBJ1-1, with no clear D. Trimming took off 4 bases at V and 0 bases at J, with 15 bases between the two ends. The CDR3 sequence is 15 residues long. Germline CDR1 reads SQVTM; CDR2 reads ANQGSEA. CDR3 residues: CSVVAGWAMNTEAFF. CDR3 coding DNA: TGCAGCGTTGTGGCGGGGTGGGCAATGAACACTGAAGCTTTCTTT.

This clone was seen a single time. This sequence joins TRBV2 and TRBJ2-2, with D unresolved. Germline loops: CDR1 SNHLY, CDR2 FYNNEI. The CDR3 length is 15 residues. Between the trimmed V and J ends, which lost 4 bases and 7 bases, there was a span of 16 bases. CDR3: CASSVDTVGSGELFF. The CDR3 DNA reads TGTGCCAGCAGTGTAGACACCGTCGGTAGCGGGGAGCTGTTTTTT.

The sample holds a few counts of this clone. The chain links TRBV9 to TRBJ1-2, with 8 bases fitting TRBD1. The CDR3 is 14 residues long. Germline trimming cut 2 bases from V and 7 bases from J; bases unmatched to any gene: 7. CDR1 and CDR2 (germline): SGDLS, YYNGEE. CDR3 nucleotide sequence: TGTGCCAGCAGCGTCCAGGGGGCGAATCCTGGCTACACCTTC. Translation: CASSVQGANPGYTF.